A selection of T cell receptor beta chains follows, all from one sample in a study of blood T cell repertoires in COVID-19. Here immunoSEQ multiplex PCR was the method, and the copy in TCRdb shows in-frame clones only, minus some. The sample has about 180,000 clones, 86% seen once. Sequenced material: peripheral blood. The source is a man in his fifties or sixties with active or convalescent COVID-19. Each CDR3 is given with its conserved first and last residue. Each record gives: clone size, J gene, V gene, D gene, CDR3 DNA, CDR3 protein. The D gene is left open where the match is weak. Size is omitted from some rows. Given values are once, few, many or a class for expanded clones.

>few|TRBJ2-1|TRBV2|NA
TGTGCCAGTAATACACCGGGATCCAGGGGAATCAATGAGCAGTTCTTC
CASNTPGSRGINEQFF
>NA|TRBJ1-6|TRBV6-5|NA
TGTGCCAGCGATAGAGGCGGATCACCCCTCCACTTT
CASDRGGSPLHF
>NA|TRBJ1-6|TRBV5-6|NA
TGTGCCAGCAGCTTGGATTCCTCGGGATCACCCCTCCACTTT
CASSLDSSGSPLHF
>NA|TRBJ2-5|TRBV11-3|TRBD2
TGTGCCAGCAGCTCCGGGGGGGAGACCCAGTACTTC
CASSSGGETQYF
>NA|TRBJ2-3|TRBV12-5|TRBD2
TGTGCTAGTGGTTTGGTACCGCATTCGGGGAGGGAGAAAAACACTAGCACAGATACGCAGTATTTT
CASGLVPHSGREKNTSTDTQYF
>NA|TRBJ2-1|TRBV5-1|NA
TGCGCCAGCAGTTCCACGGCGCGGAATGAGCAGTTCTTC
CASSSTARNEQFF
>once|TRBJ1-2|TRBV4-1|TRBD1
TGCGCCAGCAGCCAGACAGGGGGCTTAGACTATGGCTACACCTTC
CASSQTGGLDYGYTF
>NA|TRBJ1-4|TRBV5-1|TRBD1
TGCGCCAGCAGCGACCCAGGGGGTAGTAATGAAAAACTGTTTTTT
CASSDPGGSNEKLFF
>NA|TRBJ1-5|TRBV19|NA
TGTGCCAGTAATCCAGACAGCGTTTATAGCAATCAGCCCCAGCATTTT
CASNPDSVYSNQPQHF
>NA|TRBJ2-7|TRBV10-3|TRBD1
TGTGCCATCAGTGAACAGGGGGGCTACGAGCAGTACTTC
CAISEQGGYEQYF
>NA|TRBJ2-3|TRBV4-1|TRBD1
TGCGCCAGCAGCCAAGAGGGAACAGGGGGTACGCAGTATTTT
CASSQEGTGGTQYF
>NA|TRBJ1-1|TRBV12-3/TRBV12-4|NA
TGTGCCAGCAGAGGACGGGGAAACACTGAAGCTTTCTTT
CASRGRGNTEAFF
>NA|TRBJ2-7|TRBV28|NA
TGTGCCAGCAGTTTAGAAACCCCCAGCGCGCAGTACTTC
CASSLETPSAQYF
>once|TRBJ2-5|TRBV13|NA
TGTGCCAGCAGCCCCCGACTAGATAGGGGGGGGACCCAGTACTTC
CASSPRLDRGGTQYF
>NA|TRBJ1-5|TRBV30|NA
TGTGCCTGGGCCTGGAGTTATAGCAATCAGCCCCAGCATTTT
CAWAWSYSNQPQHF
>NA|TRBJ2-3|TRBV6-5|NA
TGTGCCAGCAGTTCCCATAGCACAGATACGCAGTATTTT
CASSSHSTDTQYF
>NA|TRBJ1-6|TRBV30|NA
TGTGCCTGGACCATCCTTCCGGATTCACCCCTCCACTTT
CAWTILPDSPLHF
>NA|TRBJ2-1|TRBV30|NA
TGTGCCTGGAGCCTGACTAATGAGCAGTTCTTC
CAWSLTNEQFF
>NA|TRBJ2-7|TRBV10-3|NA
TGTGCCATCAGTAAGGTCGCAGGGAATCCGAGCGAGCAGTACTTC
CAISKVAGNPSEQYF
>NA|TRBJ1-5|TRBV19|NA
TGTGCCAGTAGCCTCGGGGGTAGCGGCAATCAGCCCCAGCATTTT
CASSLGGSGNQPQHF
>NA|TRBJ1-5|TRBV19|NA
TGTGCCAGTAGTTCCGCGGGGCCTTTTCAGCCCCAGCATTTT
CASSSAGPFQPQHF
>once|TRBJ2-3|TRBV18|NA
TGTGCCAGCTCACCTAGTAGGTCTAGCGATACGCAGTATTTT
CASSPSRSSDTQYF
>many|TRBJ1-1|TRBV19|NA
TGTGCCAGTAGTCAATCAGGCGATATCACTGAAGCTTTCTTT
CASSQSGDITEAFF
>NA|TRBJ2-3|TRBV7-9|TRBD1
TGTGCCAGCAGCCCTCCTGGACAGGGAAGAAACACAGATACGCAGTATTTT
CASSPPGQGRNTDTQYF